One and the same sample provided the 7 T cell receptor beta chains below, sequenced in a study of beta chain features in type 1 diabetes. The investigators reverse transcribed all of the isolated RNA, so they sequenced expressed TCRB transcripts. The table came from immunoSEQ multiplex PCR; TCRdb's copy has only in-frame clones and leaves some out. The sample has around 310,000 clones; about 10% are singletons. The sample taken for sequencing was naive CD4+ T cells from blood. Receptors were obtained from a woman in her thirties in good health.

This clone was picked up a small number of times. The rearrangement uses TRBV28 and TRBJ1-2, with D maybe TRBD1 (5 bases). In germline, CDR1 is MDHEN, CDR2 SYDVKM. This CDR3 has 12 amino acids. V was clipped by 5 bases and J by 6 bases, with 10 bases between them. CDR3 DNA sequence: TGTGCCAGCAGTGGGGGGTTACATGGCTACACCTTC. This gives the protein CASSGGLHGYTF.

Ten or more counts support this clone. The chain employs TRBV29-1 and TRBJ2-4; 9 bases are a match to TRBD1. There are 13 residues in the CDR3. Trimming cost V 3 bases and J 9 bases; bases outside gene matches: 6. Per the germline V gene, CDR1 is SQVTM and CDR2 is ANQGSEA. The CDR3 nucleotides read TGCAGCGTTGATCGACAGGGGGAAGGCATTCAGTACTTC. Encoded protein: CSVDRQGEGIQYF. The full variable domain, with the rest looked up from reference TRBV29-1 and TRBJ2-4, is SAVISQKPSRDICQRGTSLTIQCQVDSQVTMMFWYRQQPGQSLTLIATANQGSEATYESGFVIDKFPISRPNLTFSTLTVSNMSPEDSSIYLCSVDRQGEGIQYFGAGTRLSVL.

This chain joins TRBV14 and TRBJ1-2; D not resolved. The germline gives CDR1 SGHDN, CDR2 FVKESK. Deletions cut 1 base from V and 3 bases from J, with 3 bases between. The CDR3 spans 12 residues. The CDR3 sequence is CASSQGDYGYTF. The CDR3 DNA sequence: TGTGCCAGCAGCCAAGGCGACTATGGCTACACCTTC.

This chain uses TRBV6-5 with TRBJ2-2; the match to TRBD1 covers 7 bases. This CDR3 is built from 15 residues. Per the germline V gene, CDR1 is MNHEY and CDR2 is SVGAGI. V gave up 6 bases and J gave up 6 bases; unmatched junction bases: 10. The CDR3 protein is CASRTGVWNAGELFF. CDR3 DNA sequence: TGTGCCAGCAGAACAGGGGTTTGGAATGCCGGGGAGCTGTTTTTT.

This clone came up a few times. CDR3 nucleotides: TGTGCCAGCAGCCCCAGGACAGCCTACGAGCAGTACTTC. Its translation is CASSPRTAYEQYF. The rearrangement uses TRBV7-2 and TRBJ2-7; D is possibly TRBD1 (6 bases). CDR1 and CDR2 from the germline V gene are SGHTA and FQGNSA. The CDR3 is 13 amino acids. V lost 5 bases to trimming and J lost 2 bases, with 10 bases between them.

A few counts support this clone. The rearrangement uses TRBV19 and TRBJ2-5; D is possibly TRBD2 (6 bases). The CDR3 contains 16 residues. From germline, CDR1 is LNHDA and CDR2 SQIVND (reference sequence). V dropped 2 bases and J dropped 0 bases, with 13 bases sitting between them. The CDR3 DNA reads as TGTGCCAGTAGTATAACCGGACGGGAGTACCAAGAGACCCAGTACTTC. Residues: CASSITGREYQETQYF.

The chain's CDR3 is CASSYGAGGRGNEQFF. CDR3 sequence (DNA): TGTGCCAGCAGTTACGGGGCGGGAGGAAGGGGGAATGAGCAGTTCTTC. This chain links TRBV6-5 with TRBJ2-1; 8 nucleotides match TRBD2. Losses at the gene ends were 2 bases for V and 7 bases for J; bases not matched to a gene: 10. The CDR3 is made up of 16 amino acids. CDR1 and CDR2 from the germline V gene are MNHEY and SVGAGI.